This TCR beta chain was identified during a study of response to subunit inactivated influenza vaccine. Findings and caveats of the study: That few new T cells are recruited by each seasonal influenza vaccination was the authors' suggestion.

Germline CDR1 is SGHTA and CDR2 is FQGNSA. CDR3 length: 14 amino acids. V lost 0 bases, J lost 5 bases, and 10 bases lay in between. The table lists this clonotype with many counts. What it binds is unknown. One entry per CDR3 protein, called by TCRdb with MiXCR from the RT-PCR reads. The sample includes more than 150,000 distinct CDR3 sequences, about 9% of them seen just once. This clonotype was sampled from a man aged 50-60 years who received an inactivated influenza vaccine. The material sequenced was non-naive T cells sorted from PBMCs, taken on the day of vaccination. The genes are TRBV7-2 and TRBJ2-5; possibly TRBD1 for D (6 bases). DNA for the CDR3: TGTGCCAGCAGCTTAGCGGGGGCTCTTGAGACCCAGTACTTC. Translation gives CASSLAGALETQYF.